This TCR beta chain came from a study of glioma-infiltrating T cells. At the level of the study: Samples included WHO grade II oligodendrogliomas or astrocytomas and initial-diagnosis grade IV glioblastomas. Overall study results and limits: Gliomas, especially low-grade, showed above-expected tissue-blood divergence; non-neoplastic patients showed below. A blood CDR3 motif signature was depleted in highly divergent patients.

This clonotype was counted ten times or more. Its antigen is unknown. Using RNA template, CDR3s of TCR alpha and beta were amplified with iRepertoire arm-PCR. One-step reverse transcription and amplification started from approximately 100-400 ng of tissue mRNA or PBMC total RNA. From the multiplex PCR reads, TCRdb called clonotypes with MiXCR, one entry per CDR3 protein. The data show a few hundred thousand distinct CDR3 sequences, roughly two fifths seen once. Trimming cost V 5 bases and J 5 bases; bases outside gene matches: 3. There are 14 residues in the CDR3. Germline assignment: CDR1 MNHEY and CDR2 SMNVEV (reference sequence).

J is TRBJ1-2 and V is TRBV27; 12 bases line up with TRBD1. This sequence originates from a human donor with low-grade glioma or glioblastoma, undergoing nonglioma brain surgery, or in good health (not recorded which). Sequencing used glioma tissue, nonneoplastic brain tissue, or PBMCs (not recorded which). CDR3 amino acids: CASSGTGGGYGYTF. The CDR3 coding sequence is TGTGCCAGCAGTGGGACAGGGGGCGGGTATGGCTACACCTTC.